A selection of T cell receptor beta chains follows, all from one sample in a study of blood T cell repertoires in COVID-19. The protocol was immunoSEQ multiplex PCR, while the TCRdb copy is restricted to in-frame clones and leaves out a portion. This table holds about 270,000 clones, 88% found once. Sequencing input: PBMCs or T cells enriched from blood (not recorded which). The receptors derive from a woman between 45 and 60 years old who had recovered from COVID-19. CDR3s include the opening cysteine and the closing phenylalanine or tryptophan. A D gene is named only where the DNA matches it firmly. Size tells how often a clone was seen (once, few, many) or the class of an expanded clone, and some rows leave it out.

d_call cdr3_length j_call v_call clone_size cdr3_aa cdr3_nt
TRBD1 16 TRBJ2-7 TRBV28 . CASSLSGTGDTYEQYF TGTGCCAGCAGTTTAAGTGGGACAGGGGATACCTACGAGCAGTACTTC
TRBD1 14 TRBJ2-7 TRBV4-3 . CASSQRTGVGEQYF TGCGCCAGCAGCCAAAGGACAGGGGTTGGCGAGCAGTACTTC
TRBD1 14 TRBJ1-5 TRBV5-6 . CASSIGTANQPQHF TGTGCCAGCAGCATCGGGACAGCTAATCAGCCCCAGCATTTT
TRBD2 17 TRBJ2-5 TRBV30 . CAWSAPRSGRPQETQYF TGTGCCTGGAGTGCCCCGCGTAGCGGGAGGCCCCAAGAGACCCAGTACTTC
. 14 TRBJ2-7 TRBV5-6 . CASSTGLNLHEQYF TGTGCCAGCAGCACAGGGCTGAACCTCCACGAGCAGTACTTC
. 14 TRBJ2-1 TRBV5-1 . CASRGGDSRNEQFF TGCGCCAGCAGGGGAGGTGACTCCCGAAATGAGCAGTTCTTC
TRBD2 17 TRBJ2-1 TRBV11-2 . CASSPWGAGGSYNEQFF TGTGCCAGCAGCCCTTGGGGAGCGGGAGGGTCCTACAATGAGCAGTTCTTC
TRBD1 17 TRBJ1-1 TRBV11-2 . CASSLTRTGESDTEAFF TGTGCCAGCAGCTTAACCCGGACAGGGGAGTCGGACACTGAAGCTTTCTTT
TRBD2 16 TRBJ2-1 TRBV9 . CASSAATSGGRNEQFF TGTGCCAGCAGCGCAGCTACTAGCGGGGGACGCAATGAGCAGTTCTTC
. 14 TRBJ2-7 TRBV5-1 . CASSLGQYYYEQYF TGCGCCAGCAGCTTGGGACAGTATTACTACGAGCAGTACTTC
TRBD2 15 TRBJ2-1 TRBV28 few CASTWTSGLYNEQFF TGTGCCAGCACCTGGACTAGCGGTTTGTACAATGAGCAGTTCTTC
. 17 TRBJ2-3 TRBV27 . CASRTEGGAGFTDTQYF TGTGCCAGCAGAACCGAGGGGGGGGCAGGCTTCACAGATACGCAGTATTTT
TRBD1 16 TRBJ1-1 TRBV28 few CASSTPIGQGRAEAFF TGTGCCAGCAGCACCCCGATAGGACAGGGGAGGGCTGAAGCTTTCTTT
. 16 TRBJ1-5 TRBV18 . CASSPSQGRDNQPQHF TGTGCCAGCTCACCATCACAGGGTCGTGACAATCAGCCCCAGCATTTT
. 13 TRBJ1-4 TRBV30 . CAWRDRSNEKLFF TGTGCCTGGAGGGACAGATCGAATGAAAAACTGTTTTTT
TRBD1 15 TRBJ1-5 TRBV6-2/TRBV6-3 . CASSPDRGSNQPQHF TGTGCCAGCAGCCCGGACAGGGGGAGCAATCAGCCCCAGCATTTT
. 15 TRBJ2-7 TRBV10-3 . CAISEAAGRSYEQYF TGTGCCATCAGTGAGGCGGCGGGTCGATCCTACGAGCAGTACTTC
TRBD2 15 TRBJ2-1 TRBV18 . CASSPGSGRVNEQFF TGTGCCAGCTCACCTGGCAGCGGGAGAGTCAATGAGCAGTTCTTC
TRBD1 16 TRBJ2-7 TRBV7-9 . CASSNLRQGGPIEQYF TGTGCCAGCAGCAATCTTCGACAGGGGGGTCCCATCGAGCAGTACTTC
. 15 TRBJ2-1 TRBV28 . CASSFGLLSYNEQFF TGTGCCAGCAGTTTCGGACTGCTCTCCTACAATGAGCAGTTCTTC
TRBD1 16 TRBJ2-2 TRBV7-3 . CASSKQGTVDTGELFF TGTGCCAGCAGCAAACAGGGGACCGTCGACACCGGGGAGCTGTTTTTT